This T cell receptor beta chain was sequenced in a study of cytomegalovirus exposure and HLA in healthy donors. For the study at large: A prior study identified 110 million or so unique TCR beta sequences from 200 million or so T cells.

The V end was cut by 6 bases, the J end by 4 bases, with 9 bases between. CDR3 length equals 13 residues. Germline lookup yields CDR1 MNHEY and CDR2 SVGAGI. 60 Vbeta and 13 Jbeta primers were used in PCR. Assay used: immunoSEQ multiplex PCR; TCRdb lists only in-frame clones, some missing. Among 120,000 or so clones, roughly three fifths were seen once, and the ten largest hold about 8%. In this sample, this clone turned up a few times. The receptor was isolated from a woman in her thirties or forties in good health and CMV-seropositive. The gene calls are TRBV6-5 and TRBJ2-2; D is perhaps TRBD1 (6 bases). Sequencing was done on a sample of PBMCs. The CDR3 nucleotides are TGTGCCAGCAGAGACAGGTCCACCGGGGAGCTGTTTTTT. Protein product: CASRDRSTGELFF.